This is a list of T cell receptor beta chains from one sample in a study of cytomegalovirus exposure and HLA in healthy donors. This table comes from immunoSEQ multiplex PCR, and its TCRdb copy is limited to in-frame clones, with some not included. The sample carries around 120,000 clones, around 80% recorded once. Material: PBMCs. The source of these receptors is a woman aged 40 to 49 in good health and CMV-seronegative. The CDR3 runs from the conserved cysteine through the conserved F or W. A D gene is named only where the DNA matches it firmly. Clone size appears in some rows only: once, few, many, or a class for an expanded clone.

size: NA; J: TRBJ2-7; D: NA; V: TRBV7-9; CDR3: CSSSLGGGYEQYF; DNA: TGTTCCAGCAGCTTAGGAGGGGGTTACGAGCAGTACTTC
size: NA; J: TRBJ2-3; D: TRBD2; V: TRBV5-6; CDR3: CASSPGLADTQYF; DNA: TGTGCCAGCAGCCCGGGACTAGCAGATACGCAGTATTTT
size: NA; J: TRBJ1-3; D: NA; V: TRBV4-1; CDR3: CASSQVAPRTGNTIYF; DNA: TGCGCCAGCAGCCAAGTGGCCCCCAGGACTGGAAACACCATATATTTT
size: NA; J: TRBJ1-4; D: NA; V: TRBV5-4; CDR3: CASSLEGASNEKLFF; DNA: TGTGCCAGCAGCTTGGAAGGGGCCTCTAATGAAAAACTGTTTTTT
size: NA; J: TRBJ2-6; D: NA; V: TRBV6-5; CDR3: CASSYSTTDVLTF; DNA: TGTGCCAGCAGTTACTCGACTACAGACGTCCTGACTTTC
size: NA; J: TRBJ1-1; D: NA; V: TRBV19; CDR3: CAGSAGLNTEAFF; DNA: TGTGCCGGCTCGGCAGGCCTGAACACTGAAGCTTTCTTT
size: NA; J: TRBJ1-1; D: TRBD1; V: TRBV5-5; CDR3: CASSLNGQGNTEAFF; DNA: TGTGCCAGCAGCTTGAATGGACAGGGTAACACTGAAGCTTTCTTT
size: NA; J: TRBJ2-5; D: TRBD2; V: TRBV6-6; CDR3: CASSYPLAEQETQYF; DNA: TGTGCCAGCAGTTACCCACTAGCGGAACAAGAGACCCAGTACTTC
size: NA; J: TRBJ1-1; D: NA; V: TRBV7-9; CDR3: CASSLRGDTEAFF; DNA: TGTGCCAGCAGCTTACGGGGAGACACTGAAGCTTTCTTT
size: NA; J: TRBJ1-3; D: NA; V: TRBV7-9; CDR3: CSSSPTGSSGNTIYF; DNA: TGTTCCAGCAGCCCGACCGGGAGTTCTGGAAACACCATATATTTT
size: NA; J: TRBJ2-2; D: TRBD1; V: TRBV5-1; CDR3: CASSLSLDRGNGGELFF; DNA: TGCGCCAGCAGCCTGTCCCTGGACAGGGGAAATGGCGGGGAGCTGTTTTTT
size: once; J: TRBJ1-1; D: TRBD1; V: TRBV7-9; CDR3: CASSPGQGAANTEAFF; DNA: TGTGCCAGCAGCCCCGGGCAGGGGGCGGCAAACACTGAAGCTTTCTTT
size: NA; J: TRBJ2-1; D: TRBD1; V: TRBV4-1; CDR3: CASSQTGTVNNEQFF; DNA: TGCGCCAGCAGCCAAACCGGGACAGTCAACAATGAGCAGTTCTTC
size: NA; J: TRBJ2-7; D: NA; V: TRBV18; CDR3: CASSPPGAGGHEQYF; DNA: TGTGCCAGCTCACCCCCAGGGGCGGGCGGCCACGAGCAGTACTTC
size: NA; J: TRBJ1-1; D: NA; V: TRBV4-1; CDR3: CASSHGREMNTEAFF; DNA: TGCGCCAGCAGCCATGGGCGGGAGATGAACACTGAAGCTTTCTTT
size: NA; J: TRBJ2-7; D: NA; V: TRBV6-6; CDR3: CASSYSTYEQYF; DNA: TGTGCCAGCAGTTACTCTACATACGAGCAGTACTTC
size: NA; J: TRBJ2-4; D: TRBD2; V: TRBV7-2; CDR3: CASSSAGVAKNIQYF; DNA: TGTGCCAGCAGCTCGGCGGGGGTTGCCAAAAACATTCAGTACTTC
size: NA; J: TRBJ2-1; D: NA; V: TRBV10-1; CDR3: CASSEHRDTDYNEQFF; DNA: TGCGCCAGCAGTGAGCACCGGGACACGGATTACAATGAGCAGTTCTTC
size: NA; J: TRBJ1-3; D: NA; V: TRBV5-1; CDR3: CASSPTRAGDTIYF; DNA: TGCGCCAGCAGCCCGACCCGAGCGGGGGACACCATATATTTT
size: once; J: TRBJ2-2; D: NA; V: TRBV4-3; CDR3: CASSQEGGRGSATSWNTGELFF; DNA: TGCGCCAGCAGCCAAGAGGGGGGACGGGGCAGTGCGACGTCCTGGAACACCGGGGAGCTGTTTTTT
size: NA; J: TRBJ1-2; D: NA; V: TRBV5-4; CDR3: CASSIDSYGYTF; DNA: TGTGCCAGCAGCATAGACAGCTATGGCTACACCTTC
size: once; J: TRBJ1-1; D: NA; V: TRBV7-2; CDR3: CASNPPGAGATEAFF; DNA: TGTGCCAGCAACCCCCCCGGGGCAGGGGCGACTGAAGCTTTCTTT
size: NA; J: TRBJ1-5; D: TRBD1; V: TRBV7-9; CDR3: CASSSDRGSSNQPQHF; DNA: TGTGCCAGCAGTTCCGACAGGGGGAGCAGCAATCAGCCCCAGCATTTT
size: NA; J: TRBJ1-5; D: NA; V: TRBV27; CDR3: CASSLDIYQPQHF; DNA: TGTGCCAGCAGTTTAGACATTTATCAGCCCCAGCATTTT
size: NA; J: TRBJ1-3; D: TRBD1; V: TRBV10-3; CDR3: CAIRSGGSSGNTIYF; DNA: TGTGCCATCAGATCAGGGGGGAGCTCTGGAAACACCATATATTTT
size: few; J: TRBJ1-2; D: TRBD1; V: TRBV4-3; CDR3: CASSPGTGAYGYTF; DNA: TGCGCCAGCAGCCCTGGGACAGGGGCCTATGGCTACACCTTC
size: NA; J: TRBJ1-3; D: TRBD1; V: TRBV7-8; CDR3: CASSNRGGPRSGNTIYF; DNA: TGTGCCAGCAGCAACAGGGGAGGCCCCCGGAGTGGAAACACCATATATTTT
size: NA; J: TRBJ2-5; D: NA; V: TRBV7-6; CDR3: CASSSQPGGETQYF; DNA: TGTGCCAGCAGTTCCCAGCCTGGAGGAGAGACCCAGTACTTC
size: NA; J: TRBJ2-7; D: TRBD2; V: TRBV7-2; CDR3: CASSVVGTSGDEQYF; DNA: TGTGCCAGCAGCGTGGTGGGGACTAGCGGGGACGAGCAGTACTTC
size: NA; J: TRBJ2-1; D: TRBD1; V: TRBV9; CDR3: CASSIGGTGVDEQFF; DNA: TGTGCCAGCAGCATCGGCGGGACAGGGGTTGATGAGCAGTTCTTC
size: NA; J: TRBJ1-2; D: NA; V: TRBV6-6; CDR3: CASSYSGGSGYTF; DNA: TGTGCCAGCAGTTACTCAGGGGGTTCGGGCTACACCTTC
size: NA; J: TRBJ1-5; D: NA; V: TRBV28; CDR3: CASSPQDPSRQPQHF; DNA: TGTGCCAGCAGTCCACAGGACCCAAGCCGTCAGCCCCAGCATTTT
size: NA; J: TRBJ1-1; D: NA; V: TRBV6-5; CDR3: CASSLMAAGDTEAFF; DNA: TGTGCCAGCAGTCTCATGGCCGCGGGGGACACTGAAGCTTTCTTT
size: NA; J: TRBJ2-5; D: TRBD2; V: TRBV9; CDR3: CASSKRAGETQYF; DNA: TGTGCCAGCAGCAAGAGAGCGGGGGAGACCCAGTACTTC
size: NA; J: TRBJ1-1; D: TRBD1; V: TRBV7-8; CDR3: CASSPGQGAFF; DNA: TGTGCCAGCAGTCCCGGACAGGGGGCTTTCTTT
size: NA; J: TRBJ2-7; D: TRBD1; V: TRBV5-4; CDR3: CASSQGQDYEQYF; DNA: TGTGCCAGCAGCCAGGGACAGGACTACGAGCAGTACTTC
size: NA; J: TRBJ2-7; D: TRBD1; V: TRBV7-9; CDR3: CASSSINPHEGATTYEQYF; DNA: TGTGCCAGCAGCTCGATTAATCCCCACGAGGGGGCAACAACCTACGAGCAGTACTTC
size: NA; J: TRBJ1-2; D: TRBD1; V: TRBV14; CDR3: CASTTGQGYGYTF; DNA: TGTGCCAGCACGACGGGACAGGGTTATGGCTACACCTTC
size: NA; J: TRBJ2-7; D: NA; V: TRBV7-8; CDR3: CASSLALVFSYEQYF; DNA: TGTGCCAGCAGCTTAGCGCTAGTCTTCAGCTACGAGCAGTACTTC
size: NA; J: TRBJ1-5; D: TRBD1; V: TRBV28; CDR3: CASSPDRDQYQPQHF; DNA: TGTGCCAGCAGCCCAGACAGGGACCAATATCAGCCCCAGCATTTT
size: NA; J: TRBJ1-1; D: TRBD1; V: TRBV19; CDR3: CASSRDRGTEAFF; DNA: TGTGCCAGTAGTAGGGACAGGGGCACTGAAGCTTTCTTT
size: few; J: TRBJ2-3; D: NA; V: TRBV4-3; CDR3: CASSQEGTSTDTQYF; DNA: TGCGCCAGCAGCCAAGAGGGGACTAGCACAGATACGCAGTATTTT
size: NA; J: TRBJ1-1; D: NA; V: TRBV4-2; CDR3: CASSTGSTEAFF; DNA: TGTGCCAGCAGCACAGGCTCCACTGAAGCTTTCTTT
size: NA; J: TRBJ1-5; D: NA; V: TRBV11-3; CDR3: CASSLGGGSQPQHF; DNA: TGTGCCAGCAGCTTGGGGGGGGGTTCCCAGCCCCAGCATTTT
size: NA; J: TRBJ1-1; D: TRBD1; V: TRBV19; CDR3: CASSIGAGGMNTEAFF; DNA: TGTGCCAGTAGTATAGGAGCAGGGGGGATGAACACTGAAGCTTTCTTT
size: NA; J: TRBJ2-1; D: TRBD2; V: TRBV6-5; CDR3: CASSRGLAGAREQFF; DNA: TGTGCCAGCAGCCGCGGACTAGCGGGGGCGCGGGAGCAGTTCTTC
size: NA; J: TRBJ1-3; D: NA; V: TRBV5-4; CDR3: CASSLDSTSGNTIYF; DNA: TGTGCCAGCAGCCTGGACAGTACGTCTGGAAACACCATATATTTT